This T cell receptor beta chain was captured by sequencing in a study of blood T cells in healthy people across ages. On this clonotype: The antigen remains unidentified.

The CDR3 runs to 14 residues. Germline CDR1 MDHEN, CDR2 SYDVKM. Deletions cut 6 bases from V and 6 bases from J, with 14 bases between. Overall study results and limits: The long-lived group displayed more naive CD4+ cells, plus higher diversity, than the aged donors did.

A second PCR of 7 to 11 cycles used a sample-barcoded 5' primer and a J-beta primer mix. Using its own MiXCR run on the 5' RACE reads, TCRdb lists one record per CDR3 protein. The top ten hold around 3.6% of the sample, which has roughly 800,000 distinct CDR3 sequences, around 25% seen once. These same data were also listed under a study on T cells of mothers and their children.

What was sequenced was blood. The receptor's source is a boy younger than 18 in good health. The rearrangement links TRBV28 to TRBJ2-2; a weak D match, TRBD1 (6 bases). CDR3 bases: TGTGCCAGCAGGACACAGGGAAAGTCCGGGGAGCTGTTTTTT. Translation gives CASRTQGKSGELFF. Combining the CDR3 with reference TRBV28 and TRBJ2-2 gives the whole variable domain DVKVTQSSRYLVKRTGEKVFLECVQDMDHENMFWYRQDPGLGLRLIYFSYDVKMKEKGDIPEGYSVSREKKERFSLILESASTNQTSMYLCASRTQGKSGELFFGEGSRLTVL.